Described below is a single T cell receptor (beta chain) sequence and its context. The antigen this receptor binds is unknown. No qualities accompany the bases; no much larger clone lies one base away. The data stem from a study of CD8+CD57+ T cells in acquired aplastic anemia (dated by TCRdb to the late 2010s). As for the study more broadly: A mean of about 3.2 ug of DNA, ranging from roughly 0.2 to 27.4 ug, was extracted from sorted CD4+ and CD8+ cells. The paper's findings and limits, for the study overall: CD8+ Simpson's diversity did not differ significantly between patients and healthy controls (P=0.060). Around 30 CD8+ CDR3 sequences were found to be shared between patients and controls, but these sequences appeared to be highly expressed in patients and within the immunodominant clones of the patients.

Profiling of TCR beta VDJ combinations and CDR3 sequences used genomic DNA as the template. TCR repertoire sequencing was run on an Illumina HiSeq 2000. The original pipeline was this. Repertoire assessment relied on Simpson's diversity index, CDR3 size and DJ length profiles, and TRBV/TRBJ rearrangement plots. The most abundant DNA sequence in the deep sequencing data was taken as the immunodominant clone. CDR3 amino acid sequences were screened for sharing across subjects and were compared with published repertoires and the VDJdb database. In TCRdb, the public reads were trimmed at Q25 with fastp and aligned with MiXCR, with productive beta chains retained. Rows are unified per CDR3 protein, each entry keeping the most common DNA and genes. None of the V and J calls come from the authors' own analysis; TCRdb made them. A total of 200,000 or so distinct CDR3 sequences appear in this sample, 64% of them only once. The ten largest clones add up to about 45% of the sample.

The V and J ends are trimmed by 3 bases and 4 bases, leaving 8 bases between them. From cysteine to phenylalanine, the CDR3 is 14 amino acids long. Only the CDR3 part of the read is kept: 42 bases, read in frame from the first base. The germline V gene supplies CDR1 SGDLS and CDR2 YYNGEE. TCR repertoires of sorted CD4+ and CD8+ blood T cells from severe aplastic anemia patients and healthy subjects were deep-sequenced in the study. Ficoll-Paque density gradient centrifugation was used to isolate peripheral blood mononuclear cells. Before DNA extraction, CD4+ and CD8+ T cells were sorted with FACS or magnetic beads.

This sequence was found in a human donor with severe aplastic anemia or a healthy control (not recorded which). The chain links TRBV9 with TRBJ2-6; the D gene is possibly TRBD1, with 5 bases matching. The sequenced sample was sorted CD4+, CD8+, or CD8+CD57+ T cells (not recorded which) from PBMCs. The DNA is TGTGCCAGCAGCGGATGGACAGGGGCCAACGTCCTGACTTTC. Its protein product is CASSGWTGANVLTF.